Listed below are T cell receptor beta chains from one sample, sequenced in a study of blood T cells in healthy people across ages. TCRdb recomputed calls from the 5' RACE reads with MiXCR, one row per CDR3 protein. The sample has about 780,000 distinct CDR3 sequences; about 46% are singletons. The sequenced material came from blood. These receptors were collected from an elderly man in good health. Each CDR3 is given without its conserved first and last residue. For some rows the clone size is stated as once, few or many, or as a class when expanded; others skip it.

v_call	j_call	clone_size	cdr3_length	cdr3_aa
TRBV20-1	TRBJ1-2	few	12	SAILGGTYHGYT
TRBV6-6	TRBJ2-5	NA	13	ASSNRDRGGETQY
TRBV7-7	TRBJ2-1	NA	13	ASSLAQDSYNEQF
TRBV29-1	TRBJ2-7	NA	10	SVVGYSYEQY
TRBV29-1	TRBJ2-1	few	11	SGGLAGNNEQF
TRBV10-3	TRBJ2-3	NA	14	AVRASGRAETDTQY
TRBV4-3	TRBJ2-7	many	11	ASSWTSSYEQY
TRBV28	TRBJ2-7	NA	13	ASTFLRDRGYEQY
TRBV20-1	TRBJ2-7	NA	9	SATDNYEQY
TRBV6-2/TRBV6-3	TRBJ2-7	NA	9	ASSWEQREY
TRBV28	NA	NA	11	ASTSGEKNIQY
TRBV9	TRBJ2-3	once	12	ASRRAGDYDTRY
TRBV12-3/TRBV12-4	TRBJ1-6	NA	13	ASSLKAGVNSPLH
TRBV6-5	TRBJ2-5	NA	12	ASSSWTDRETQY
TRBV12-3/TRBV12-4	TRBJ2-7	few	11	ASSPNPVYEQY
TRBV7-2	NA	NA	12	ASSLSGEHYEQY
TRBV5-1	TRBJ2-3	NA	15	ASSPLLAGVGTDTQY
TRBV4-3	TRBJ2-1	NA	13	ASSQISSGPNEQF
TRBV21-1	NA	NA	12	ASNGTGGFYEQY
TRBV18	TRBJ1-5	NA	14	ASSQETGYSNQPQH
TRBV4-2	TRBJ2-5	few	13	ASSQDRNGVETQY